The rows below give T cell receptor beta chains drawn from one sample of a study of cytomegalovirus exposure and HLA in healthy donors. The repertoire was sequenced with immunoSEQ multiplex PCR; TCRdb's copy has only in-frame clones and lacks some. This sample yields about 67,000 clones, of which about two thirds are seen a single time; about 1.9% belongs to the top ten. Material for sequencing was PBMCs. These TCRs come from a woman between 25 and 40 years old in good health and CMV-seronegative. Both conserved end residues are part of each CDR3. A D gene is named only where the DNA matches it firmly. Part of the rows lack a size; the others show once, few, many or a class for expanded clones.

v_gene: TRBV10-3; abundance: .; j_gene: TRBJ1-2; d_gene: TRBD1; CDR3aa: CASSEAPGGAYGYTF; CDR3nt: TGTGCCAGCAGTGAAGCCCCAGGGGGCGCTTATGGCTACACCTTC
v_gene: TRBV4-1; abundance: few; j_gene: TRBJ1-1; d_gene: TRBD1; CDR3aa: CASSQKDRGMGLNTEAFF; CDR3nt: TGCGCCAGCAGCCAAAAAGACAGGGGAATGGGATTGAACACTGAAGCTTTCTTT
v_gene: TRBV7-2; abundance: .; j_gene: TRBJ2-7; d_gene: .; CDR3aa: CASSLAGRAEQYF; CDR3nt: TGTGCCAGCAGCTTAGCGGGCAGGGCCGAGCAGTACTTC
v_gene: TRBV4-3; abundance: .; j_gene: TRBJ2-3; d_gene: TRBD2; CDR3aa: CASSQDLAGGFTDTQYF; CDR3nt: TGCGCCAGCAGCCAAGATCTAGCGGGGGGATTCACAGATACGCAGTATTTT
v_gene: TRBV2; abundance: few; j_gene: TRBJ2-1; d_gene: TRBD2; CDR3aa: CASSGLAGYNNEQFF; CDR3nt: TGTGCCAGCAGTGGACTAGCGGGGTACAACAATGAGCAGTTCTTC
v_gene: TRBV6-6; abundance: .; j_gene: TRBJ1-2; d_gene: .; CDR3aa: CASSRTVNYGYTF; CDR3nt: TGTGCCAGCAGCCGGACAGTTAACTATGGCTACACCTTC
v_gene: TRBV2; abundance: .; j_gene: TRBJ2-1; d_gene: .; CDR3aa: CASSGAYEQFF; CDR3nt: TGTGCCAGCAGTGGGGCCTATGAGCAGTTCTTC
v_gene: TRBV27; abundance: .; j_gene: TRBJ1-5; d_gene: .; CDR3aa: CASSLWRDQPQHF; CDR3nt: TGTGCCAGCAGTTTATGGAGGGATCAGCCCCAGCATTTT
v_gene: TRBV19; abundance: .; j_gene: TRBJ2-5; d_gene: TRBD1; CDR3aa: CASSDDREETQYF; CDR3nt: TGTGCCAGTAGCGACGACAGGGAGGAGACCCAGTACTTC
v_gene: TRBV5-8; abundance: .; j_gene: TRBJ1-2; d_gene: TRBD1; CDR3aa: CASSPDRGYGYTF; CDR3nt: TGTGCCAGCAGCCCTGACAGGGGCTATGGCTACACCTTC
v_gene: TRBV5-5; abundance: medium-sized; j_gene: TRBJ1-6; d_gene: .; CDR3aa: CASNRRGDNSPLHF; CDR3nt: TGTGCCAGCAACCGAAGAGGAGATAATTCACCCCTCCACTTT
v_gene: TRBV10-3; abundance: .; j_gene: TRBJ1-1; d_gene: .; CDR3aa: CAISDRGTEAFF; CDR3nt: TGTGCCATCAGTGATCGGGGGACTGAAGCTTTCTTT
v_gene: TRBV10-3; abundance: .; j_gene: TRBJ2-3; d_gene: .; CDR3aa: CAIGRPSTDTQYF; CDR3nt: TGTGCCATCGGGAGACCTTCCACAGATACGCAGTATTTT
v_gene: TRBV5-1; abundance: .; j_gene: TRBJ1-2; d_gene: .; CDR3aa: CASSLGGSGYTF; CDR3nt: TGCGCCAGCAGCTTGGGAGGGAGCGGCTACACCTTC
v_gene: TRBV6-5; abundance: few; j_gene: TRBJ2-1; d_gene: TRBD1; CDR3aa: CASSDRGGHEQFF; CDR3nt: TGTGCCAGCAGCGACAGGGGCGGCCATGAGCAGTTCTTC
v_gene: TRBV2; abundance: .; j_gene: TRBJ1-3; d_gene: .; CDR3aa: CASSEQSADTGNTIYF; CDR3nt: TGTGCCAGCAGTGAACAGAGCGCGGACACCGGAAACACCATATATTTT
v_gene: TRBV2; abundance: .; j_gene: TRBJ1-5; d_gene: TRBD1; CDR3aa: CASSFGQGSNQPQHF; CDR3nt: TGTGCCAGCAGTTTTGGACAGGGCAGCAATCAGCCCCAGCATTTT
v_gene: TRBV19; abundance: .; j_gene: TRBJ2-7; d_gene: .; CDR3aa: CASSIGVWSSYEQYF; CDR3nt: TGTGCCAGTAGTATAGGGGTATGGAGCTCCTACGAGCAGTACTTC
v_gene: TRBV6-5; abundance: .; j_gene: TRBJ1-3; d_gene: .; CDR3aa: CASSRDRLSGNTIYF; CDR3nt: TGTGCCAGCAGCCGCGACAGACTCTCTGGAAACACCATATATTTT
v_gene: TRBV19; abundance: few; j_gene: TRBJ1-1; d_gene: TRBD1; CDR3aa: CASSIDTWTGENTEAFF; CDR3nt: TGTGCCAGTAGTATAGATACTTGGACAGGAGAGAACACTGAAGCTTTCTTT
v_gene: TRBV11-2; abundance: .; j_gene: TRBJ2-2; d_gene: TRBD2; CDR3aa: CASSPIAGSNTGELFF; CDR3nt: TGTGCCAGCAGCCCAATAGCGGGGTCGAACACCGGGGAGCTGTTTTTT
v_gene: TRBV5-1; abundance: .; j_gene: TRBJ2-1; d_gene: TRBD2; CDR3aa: CASVKGLAGGRSYNEQFF; CDR3nt: TGCGCCAGTGTGAAGGGACTAGCGGGGGGACGGTCCTACAATGAGCAGTTCTTC
v_gene: TRBV7-6; abundance: few; j_gene: TRBJ2-7; d_gene: .; CDR3aa: CASSLDPTSSYEQYF; CDR3nt: TGTGCCAGCAGCTTAGACCCGACTAGTTCCTACGAGCAGTACTTC
v_gene: TRBV2; abundance: .; j_gene: TRBJ2-2; d_gene: .; CDR3aa: CASSEEEGWNTGELFF; CDR3nt: TGTGCCAGCAGTGAAGAGGAGGGATGGAACACCGGGGAGCTGTTTTTT
v_gene: TRBV4-1; abundance: .; j_gene: TRBJ2-1; d_gene: TRBD1; CDR3aa: CASSQPLGQGHEQFF; CDR3nt: TGCGCCAGCAGCCAACCTTTGGGACAGGGACATGAGCAGTTCTTC
v_gene: TRBV6-6; abundance: .; j_gene: TRBJ2-5; d_gene: .; CDR3aa: CASSYRTRVQETQYF; CDR3nt: TGTGCCAGCAGTTACCGTACCAGGGTCCAAGAGACCCAGTACTTC
v_gene: TRBV19; abundance: .; j_gene: TRBJ2-5; d_gene: TRBD1; CDR3aa: CASSTLTGARQETQYF; CDR3nt: TGTGCCAGTAGTACCCTCACAGGGGCCAGGCAAGAGACCCAGTACTTC
v_gene: TRBV6-5; abundance: .; j_gene: TRBJ1-5; d_gene: .; CDR3aa: CASSEQGGQPQHF; CDR3nt: TGTGCCAGCAGTGAGCAGGGAGGGCAGCCCCAGCATTTT
v_gene: TRBV11-1; abundance: few; j_gene: TRBJ2-7; d_gene: TRBD2; CDR3aa: CASSRTSGPYEQYF; CDR3nt: TGTGCCAGCAGCCGGACTAGCGGGCCCTACGAGCAGTACTTC
v_gene: TRBV4-1; abundance: .; j_gene: TRBJ1-6; d_gene: .; CDR3aa: CASSQDIGDNSPLHF; CDR3nt: TGCGCCAGCAGCCAAGATATAGGGGATAATTCACCCCTCCACTTT
v_gene: TRBV7-8; abundance: .; j_gene: TRBJ1-1; d_gene: .; CDR3aa: CASSHRGASEAFF; CDR3nt: TGTGCCAGCAGCCACCGGGGGGCCAGTGAAGCTTTCTTT
v_gene: TRBV6-5; abundance: few; j_gene: TRBJ1-5; d_gene: .; CDR3aa: CASSEAGDGTQHF; CDR3nt: TGTGCCAGCAGTGAAGCCGGGGATGGAACCCAGCATTTT
v_gene: TRBV19; abundance: few; j_gene: TRBJ2-6; d_gene: TRBD1; CDR3aa: CASSRQGGSSGANVLTF; CDR3nt: TGTGCCAGTAGTAGACAGGGGGGCAGCTCTGGGGCCAACGTCCTGACTTTC
v_gene: TRBV6-1; abundance: .; j_gene: TRBJ2-7; d_gene: TRBD1; CDR3aa: CASSTRQGRYEQYF; CDR3nt: TGTGCCAGCAGTACCCGACAGGGTAGGTACGAGCAGTACTTC
v_gene: TRBV27; abundance: .; j_gene: TRBJ2-5; d_gene: TRBD1; CDR3aa: CASRKQGTGETQYF; CDR3nt: TGTGCCAGCCGTAAACAGGGGACAGGCGAGACCCAGTACTTC
v_gene: TRBV5-4; abundance: few; j_gene: TRBJ2-5; d_gene: TRBD2; CDR3aa: CASSPGLAGGRETQYF; CDR3nt: TGTGCCAGCAGCCCGGGACTAGCGGGGGGGCGCGAGACCCAGTACTTC
v_gene: TRBV19; abundance: few; j_gene: TRBJ1-1; d_gene: TRBD1; CDR3aa: CASSLRGRIAFF; CDR3nt: TGTGCCAGTAGTTTGAGGGGGCGAATAGCTTTCTTT
v_gene: TRBV10-3; abundance: .; j_gene: TRBJ2-1; d_gene: TRBD2; CDR3aa: CAISESGANYNEQFF; CDR3nt: TGTGCCATCAGTGAGAGCGGGGCCAACTACAATGAGCAGTTCTTC
v_gene: TRBV5-1; abundance: .; j_gene: TRBJ2-5; d_gene: TRBD2; CDR3aa: CASSLAGGPQETQYF; CDR3nt: TGCGCCAGCAGCTTGGCGGGGGGGCCCCAAGAGACCCAGTACTTC
v_gene: TRBV30; abundance: few; j_gene: TRBJ1-4; d_gene: .; CDR3aa: CAWRQSANEKLFF; CDR3nt: TGTGCCTGGAGACAGTCAGCTAATGAAAAACTGTTTTTT
v_gene: TRBV29-1; abundance: .; j_gene: TRBJ1-2; d_gene: .; CDR3aa: CSVGTGNYGYTF; CDR3nt: TGCAGCGTGGGTACGGGAAACTATGGCTACACCTTC
v_gene: TRBV27; abundance: .; j_gene: TRBJ1-5; d_gene: .; CDR3aa: CASSFGGEGAKHF; CDR3nt: TGTGCCAGCAGTTTTGGCGGGGAAGGGGCAAAGCATTTT
v_gene: TRBV18; abundance: .; j_gene: TRBJ1-5; d_gene: .; CDR3aa: CASSPGTGTPSNQPQHF; CDR3nt: TGTGCCAGCTCACCAGGAACCGGGACACCGAGCAATCAGCCCCAGCATTTT
v_gene: TRBV5-1; abundance: .; j_gene: TRBJ2-5; d_gene: TRBD1; CDR3aa: CASSLRPGTVTGETQYF; CDR3nt: TGCGCCAGCAGCTTGAGGCCGGGGACAGTCACAGGGGAGACCCAGTACTTC
v_gene: TRBV7-3; abundance: once; j_gene: TRBJ2-3; d_gene: TRBD2; CDR3aa: CASSVGLAGGLDTQYF; CDR3nt: TGTGCCAGCAGCGTCGGACTAGCGGGGGGTTTGGATACGCAGTATTTT
v_gene: TRBV7-8; abundance: .; j_gene: TRBJ2-7; d_gene: .; CDR3aa: CASSGGTTYEQYF; CDR3nt: TGTGCCAGCAGCGGCGGAACTACATACGAGCAGTACTTC
v_gene: TRBV11-3; abundance: .; j_gene: TRBJ2-1; d_gene: .; CDR3aa: CASSHRHGEQFF; CDR3nt: TGTGCCAGCAGCCACAGACACGGTGAGCAGTTCTTC
v_gene: TRBV6-5; abundance: .; j_gene: TRBJ2-7; d_gene: TRBD2; CDR3aa: CASRGGREQYF; CDR3nt: TGTGCCAGCAGGGGGGGGAGGGAGCAGTACTTC
v_gene: TRBV6-5; abundance: .; j_gene: TRBJ2-7; d_gene: TRBD2; CDR3aa: CASAKRGVSYEQYF; CDR3nt: TGTGCCAGCGCAAAGCGGGGGGTCTCCTACGAGCAGTACTTC